One and the same sample provided the 9 T cell receptor beta chains below, sequenced in a study of T cell repertoires in cytomegalovirus infection. TCRdb re-analysed the reads in MiXCR, keeping a single row per CDR3 protein. This table has roughly 150,000 distinct CDR3 sequences, roughly a quarter appearing once. The sample comprised PBMCs. The receptors derive from a human donor in good health (CMV status not recorded). Some clones in this sample may be carry-over from other donors' samples.

The chain combines TRBV2 with TRBJ2-6; D is undetermined. Trimming pared 7 bases from V and 0 bases from J, leaving 13 bases between. There are 16 residues in the CDR3. CDR1 and CDR2 (germline): SNHLY, FYNNEI. The CDR3 nucleotides are TGTGCCAGCAAAGAAGAAACCAGCTCTGGGGCCAACGTCCTGACTTTC. It yields the protein CASKEETSSGANVLTF.

This chain links TRBV28 with TRBJ2-5; D ambiguous. V lost 5 bases, J lost 0 bases, and 10 bases lay in between. In germline, CDR1 is MDHEN, CDR2 SYDVKM. CDR3 length: 14 amino acids. CDR3: CASSPLQNQETQYF. The DNA for the CDR3 is TGTGCCAGCAGTCCCCTCCAGAACCAAGAGACCCAGTACTTC.

This clonotype was detected many times. CDR3 sequence reads: CASRPGLAGQSRSYNEQFF. The CDR3 DNA reads TGTGCCAGCCGACCCGGACTAGCGGGGCAAAGTCGCTCCTACAATGAGCAGTTCTTC. The rearrangement links TRBV7-2 to TRBJ2-1; 12 bases are shared with TRBD2. The CDR3 has 19 residues. Trimming cost V 8 bases and J 0 bases; bases outside gene matches: 14. In germline, CDR1 is SGHTA, CDR2 FQGNSA.

This clonotype was seen ten or more times. V is TRBV7-2 and J is TRBJ2-5; D gene unclear. The CDR3 has 15 amino acids. Trimming cost V 1 base and J 4 bases, with 13 bases left between them. Germline CDR1 and CDR2: SGHTA and FQGNSA. CDR3: CASSLVAPPRETQYF. As DNA, the CDR3 is TGTGCCAGCAGCTTAGTCGCCCCCCCGCGAGAGACCCAGTACTTC.

This chain joins TRBV6-1 and TRBJ2-5; D ambiguous. The CDR3 is 12 amino acids. The V end lost 6 bases, the J end lost 5 bases, and 10 bases lay between the germline ends. Germline lookup yields CDR1 MNHNS and CDR2 SASEGT. The CDR3 region is CASRQPEETQYF. The CDR3 region has the DNA TGTGCCAGCAGGCAGCCCGAGGAGACCCAGTACTTC.

This clonotype appeared a few times. The chain recombines TRBV12-3 or TRBV12-4 with TRBJ1-5; possible D gene TRBD1, 6 bases. The CDR3 loop spans 15 amino acids. Trimming left V 3 bases short and J 5 bases short, with 14 bases between. This chain's CDR3 is CASSLGVTGYQPQHF. CDR3 in DNA: TGTGCCAGCAGTTTGGGGGTGACAGGTTATCAGCCCCAGCATTTT.

The rearrangement joins TRBV28 to TRBJ2-7; D might be TRBD2 (6 bases). Germline CDR1 MDHEN, CDR2 SYDVKM. The V end was cut by 7 bases, the J end by 2 bases, with 15 bases between. The CDR3 length is 14 residues. The DNA for the CDR3 is TGTGCCAGCACCTGGAGGGGCGGTACCTACGAGCAGTACTTC. Encoded protein: CASTWRGGTYEQYF.

The sample holds a few counts of this clonotype. V is TRBV7-2 and J is TRBJ2-7, with D tentatively TRBD1 (6 bases). Between the trimmed V and J ends, which lost 2 bases and 6 bases, there was a span of 11 bases. This CDR3 has 13 amino acids. Germline assignment: CDR1 SGHTA and CDR2 FQGNSA. The CDR3 loop reads CASSLTTGSEQYF. CDR3 DNA sequence: TGTGCCAGCAGCTTAACTACAGGGAGCGAGCAGTACTTC.

The chain recombines TRBV6-2 or TRBV6-3 with TRBJ2-1, with 10 bases that match TRBD2. The CDR3 is 16 amino acids. After removal of 7 bases from V and 4 bases from J, the junction contained 10 bases not matched to a gene. Germline-derived CDR1 and CDR2 are MNHEY and SVGEGT. The CDR3 sequence: CASTLAGVSRYNEQFF. The DNA for the CDR3 is TGTGCCAGCACCCTAGCGGGAGTCTCGAGGTACAATGAGCAGTTCTTC.